The text below deals with one TCR beta chain. The sample belongs to a study of blood T cell repertoires in COVID-19. As for the study in general: Samples of COVID-19 (acute and convalescent) were obtained from the United States, Italy and Spain. PBMCs, B-cell-depleted T cells, or T cells provided the cDNA or gDNA that made up the material.

Authors' methods: The authors estimated nucleated cell counts from reference gene primer amplification. Generated by immunoSEQ multiplex PCR, the TCRdb table keeps only in-frame clones and is missing some. For V, J and clone size, that table is used; D and trimming come from the DNA. Of more than 150,000 clones in the sample, approximately 86% were seen once. The receptor was isolated from a man in his late teens or twenties with acute or convalescent COVID-19. The sequencing sample was made of peripheral blood.

CDR3 nucleotides: TGTGCCAGCTCAGCGGGACAGTCTAATGAAAAACTGTTTTTT. This sequence encodes CASSAGQSNEKLFF. The V call is TRBV18, the J call TRBJ1-4; TRBD1 matches at 7 bases. With 5 bases clipped from V and 3 bases from J, the junction kept 3 bases outside the gene matches. The V gene's germline CDR1 is KGHSH and CDR2 LQKENI. CDR3 length: 14 residues. Combining the CDR3 with reference TRBV18 and TRBJ1-4 gives the whole variable domain NAGVMQNPRHLVRRRGQEARLRCSPMKGHSHVYWYRQLPEEGLKFMVYLQKENIIDESGMPKERFSAEFPKEGPSILRIQQVVRGDSAAYFCASSAGQSNEKLFFGSGTQLSVL.